A single sample gave rise to the 28 T cell receptor beta chains below, sequenced in a study of blood T cell repertoires in COVID-19. Sequencing was performed with immunoSEQ multiplex PCR; in TCRdb, only in-frame clones are kept and a portion is missing. Counted here are roughly 130,000 clones, roughly 80% occurring once; the ten biggest clones make up 1.9%. The specimen sequenced was peripheral blood. Receptors were obtained from a man aged 65 to 85 with acute or convalescent COVID-19.

The chain links TRBV5-6 to TRBJ2-5, with 10 bases lining up with TRBD2. The CDR3 totals 16 residues. CDR1 and CDR2 from the germline V gene are SGHDT and YYEEEE. V dropped 3 bases and J dropped 5; count of bases not matched to a gene: 10. CDR3 sequence: CASSYRAGGPLETQYF. The CDR3 DNA is TGTGCCAGCAGCTATAGAGCGGGGGGGCCCCTTGAGACCCAGTACTTC.

V gene TRBV6-5 combines with J gene TRBJ2-3, with 11 bases aligning to TRBD2. This CDR3 is built from 15 residues. CDR1 is MNHEY and CDR2 is SVGAGI in the germline V gene. V was pared by 7 bases and J by 5 bases, with 8 bases of the junction left unmatched. This CDR3 reads CASIMDSGGGDTQYF. The CDR3 DNA reads TGTGCCAGCATCATGGATAGCGGGGGGGGAGATACGCAGTATTTT.

The rearrangement joins TRBV9 to TRBJ1-2; D uncertain. This CDR3 is 17 amino acids long. V was cut by 5 bases and J by 1 base, with 21 bases left in between. CDR1 SGDLS and CDR2 YYNGEE come from the germline V gene. The CDR3 DNA sequence: TGTGCCAGCAGTGGCGTATTGGGCAAAAATATTAACTATGGCTACACCTTC. Protein product: CASSGVLGKNINYGYTF.

The chain recombines TRBV4-1 with TRBJ1-5, with D unclear. In germline, CDR1 is MGHRA, CDR2 YSYEKL. With 0 bases removed from V and 9 bases from J, the gap between germline ends came to 15 bases. The CDR3 totals 15 residues. CDR3 amino acids: CASSQEVGTGRPQHF. CDR3 sequence (DNA): TGCGCCAGCAGCCAAGAAGTTGGCACCGGGAGGCCCCAGCATTTT.

The rearrangement uses TRBV28 and TRBJ1-5; 7 bases match TRBD1. The CDR3 consists of 11 residues. Germline values: CDR1 MDHEN, CDR2 SYDVKM. The ends lost 3 bases at V and 12 bases at J; junction bases unmatched: 2. The chain's CDR3 is CASSLRDSQHF. The CDR3 DNA sequence: TGTGCCAGCAGTTTGAGGGACAGCCAGCATTTT.

This chain uses TRBV7-9 with TRBJ2-5; 11 nucleotides line up with TRBD2. Trimming cost V 5 bases and J 3 bases; bases outside gene matches: 2. CDR1 is SEHNR, CDR2 FQNEAQ, per germline (reference sequence). This CDR3 is built from 14 residues. CDR3 residues: CASSRLAGKETQYF. The CDR3 nucleotides read TGTGCCAGCAGCAGACTAGCGGGGAAAGAGACCCAGTACTTC. Complete variable domain (other parts from reference TRBV7-9 and TRBJ2-5): DTGVSQNPRHKITKRGQNVTFRCDPISEHNRLYWYRQTLGQGPEFLTYFQNEAQLEKSRLLSDRFSAERPKGSFSTLEIQRTEQGDSAMYLCASSRLAGKETQYFGPGTRLLVL.

The rearrangement joins TRBV2 to TRBJ1-5; the match to TRBD1 covers 8 bases. Germline CDR1 and CDR2: SNHLY and FYNNEI. Trimming took 5 bases from V and 6 from J; bases not matched to a gene: 6. The CDR3 totals 14 residues. CDR3 nucleotides: TGTGCCAGCAGTCCAGACAGGGGCCGTCAGCCCCAGCATTTT. This translates into CASSPDRGRQPQHF. Together with reference TRBV2 and TRBJ1-5, the CDR3 gives the full variable domain: EPEVTQTPSHQVTQMGQEVILRCVPISNHLYFYWYRQILGQKVEFLVSFYNNEISEKSEIFDDQFSVERPDGSNFTLKIRSTKLEDSAMYFCASSPDRGRQPQHFGDGTRLSIL.

This clone has more than one count but fewer than ten. The V call is TRBV7-3, the J call TRBJ2-7; 8 nucleotides match TRBD2. The CDR3 totals 16 residues. V lost 2 bases, J lost 2 bases, and 8 bases stayed unmatched. From germline, CDR1 is SGHTA and CDR2 FQGTGA. Here the CDR3 reads CASSLSGGLQPYEQYF. The CDR3 nucleotides read TGTGCCAGCAGCTTATCGGGGGGGCTTCAACCCTACGAGCAGTACTTC.

The gene calls are TRBV6-2 or TRBV6-3 and TRBJ2-2, with D maybe TRBD1 (6 bases). From germline, CDR1 is MNHEY and CDR2 SVGEGT. The CDR3 loop spans 13 amino acids. V was shortened by 5 bases and J by 7 bases, with 11 bases between the two germline ends. The CDR3 protein is CASSRTGYGELFF. The CDR3 DNA follows: TGTGCCAGCAGTAGAACAGGGTACGGGGAGCTGTTTTTT.

The gene calls are TRBV4-2 and TRBJ2-7, with TRBD2 matching over 9 bases. Germline loops: CDR1 LGHNA, CDR2 YNFKEQ. V was pared by 1 base and J by 5 bases, with 12 bases of the junction left unmatched. The CDR3 is 17 amino acids. The CDR3 DNA reads TGTGCCAGCAGCCAAGTTTCGCGGGGGGGCGGTAGGGACGAGCAGTACTTC. Its protein product is CASSQVSRGGGRDEQYF.

The V call is TRBV3-1 (or the pseudogene TRBV3-2), the J call TRBJ1-2; the match to TRBD1 covers 7 bases. The J segment lost 4 bases and the V segment lost 3 bases, leaving 14 bases of the junction unmatched. This CDR3 has 17 amino acids. CDR1 and CDR2 from the germline V gene are LGHDT and YNNKEL (reference sequence). Here the CDR3 DNA reads TGTGCCAGCAGCCATAATCGACCGAGGGGGCTCGGCTATGGCTACACCTTC. Its translation is CASSHNRPRGLGYGYTF.

The rearrangement uses TRBV6-5 and TRBJ1-1, with D perhaps TRBD1 (5 bases). Germline V gene data show CDR1 as MNHEY and CDR2 as SVGAGI. This CDR3 has 16 amino acids. The germline V and J ends were trimmed by 0 bases and 2 bases, with 13 bases remaining between them. The CDR3 DNA reads TGTGCCAGCAGTTACTCGTTCGCAGGGATTAACACTGAAGCTTTCTTT. Translating gives CASSYSFAGINTEAFF.

This clone appeared a few times. The chain carries TRBV7-8 and TRBJ1-5; TRBD1 agrees at 8 bases. J was trimmed by 2 bases and V by 5 bases; bases with no gene match: 2. Germline lookup yields CDR1 SGHVS and CDR2 FQNEAQ. The CDR3 runs 14 residues. CDR3 coding DNA: TGTGCCAGCAGCCTGGACAGGGGCAATCAGCCCCAGCATTTT. As protein: CASSLDRGNQPQHF.

V and J are TRBV6-5 and TRBJ2-1; tentative D call: TRBD1 (5 bases). V shed 5 bases and J shed 3 bases, with 8 bases lying between them. Looked up from germline, CDR1 is MNHEY and CDR2 is SVGAGI. The CDR3 covers 13 residues. The CDR3 sequence is CASSKGIYNEQFF. The CDR3 region has the DNA TGTGCCAGCAGTAAGGGGATCTACAATGAGCAGTTCTTC.

The chain is built from TRBV6-2 or TRBV6-3 and TRBJ1-1; no clear D gene. The CDR3 runs to 11 residues. The V gene's germline CDR1 is MNHEY and CDR2 SVGEGT. V was clipped by 5 bases and J by 2 bases, with 3 bases between them. The CDR3 region is CASSTNTEAFF. CDR3 in DNA: TGTGCCAGCAGTACAAACACTGAAGCTTTCTTT.

The chain employs TRBV10-3 and TRBJ2-7; D is perhaps TRBD2 (5 bases). The CDR3 contains 14 residues. The V gene lost 4 bases and the J gene lost 2 bases, with 12 bases spanning the gap. Germline V lookup: CDR1 ENHRY, CDR2 SYGVKD. The CDR3 spells CAISGGQLPYEQYF. The CDR3 DNA reads TGTGCCATCAGTGGCGGGCAACTTCCCTACGAGCAGTACTTC.

The chain is built from TRBV11-2 and TRBJ1-6, with TRBD1 matching over 8 bases. Trimming took 4 bases from V and 7 from J; bases not matched to a gene: 6. This CDR3 spans 15 amino acids. Germline loops: CDR1 SGHAT, CDR2 FQNNGV. CDR3 nucleotide sequence: TGTGCCAGCAGCTCCGGACAGGGAAGGAATTCACCCCTCCACTTT. It yields the protein CASSSGQGRNSPLHF.

The chain links TRBV11-1 to TRBJ2-3; 8 bases fit TRBD1. The germline CDR1 and CDR2 sequences are SGHAT and FQDESV (reference sequence). The CDR3 is 15 residues long. Losses at the gene ends were 7 bases for V and 2 bases for J; bases not matched to a gene: 8. CDR3 protein: CASTLTGEFTDTQYF. The CDR3 DNA follows: TGTGCCAGCACCCTGACAGGGGAATTCACAGATACGCAGTATTTT.

The chain is built from TRBV3-1 (or the pseudogene TRBV3-2) and TRBJ1-6; a weak D match, TRBD1 (6 bases). The germline V gene has CDR1 LGHDT and CDR2 YNNKEL (reference sequence). The V gene lost 2 bases and the J gene lost 15 bases, with 17 bases spanning the gap. This CDR3 is 14 amino acids long. Here the CDR3 reads CASSQHTGRGLLHF. As DNA, the CDR3 is TGTGCCAGCAGCCAACACACAGGGAGGGGTCTCCTCCACTTT.

This sequence joins TRBV5-1 and TRBJ1-1; 7 bases map to TRBD1. V was clipped by 4 bases and J by 1 base; unmatched bases: 4. Germline CDR1 is SGHRS and CDR2 is YFSETQ. CDR3 length equals 14 residues. CDR3 in amino acids: CASSGGQQNTEAFF. DNA of the CDR3: TGCGCCAGCAGCGGGGGACAGCAGAACACTGAAGCTTTCTTT. The entire variable domain, with the rest obtained from reference TRBV5-1 and TRBJ1-1, is as follows: KAGVTQTPRYLIKTRGQQVTLSCSPISGHRSVSWYQQTPGQGLQFLFEYFSETQRNKGNFPGRFSGRQFSNSRSEMNVSTLELGDSALYLCASSGGQQNTEAFFGQGTRLTVV.

The J gene is TRBJ1-1, the V gene TRBV4-2; D unresolved. Germline CDR1 and CDR2: LGHNA and YNFKEQ. Trimming stripped 0 bases from V and 5 bases from J, with 13 bases between. The CDR3 has 15 amino acids. The CDR3 loop is CASSQDWPKRTEAFF. CDR3 DNA sequence: TGTGCCAGCAGCCAAGATTGGCCAAAGAGGACTGAAGCTTTCTTT.

This clone was counted a few times. The genes are TRBV5-1 and TRBJ1-1, with 7 bases matching TRBD1. The J segment lost 0 bases and the V segment lost 2 bases, leaving 22 bases of the junction unmatched. The germline V gene has CDR1 SGHRS and CDR2 YFSETQ. This CDR3 has 21 residues. The CDR3 nucleotides are TGCGCCAGCAGCTTACCGAGACGGACAGGTCGTCCTCATCTCATGAACACTGAAGCTTTCTTT. Translation gives CASSLPRRTGRPHLMNTEAFF.

There are a few counts of this clone. The chain employs TRBV24-1 and TRBJ1-5; D is uncertain. The CDR3 totals 15 residues. CDR1 is KGHDR and CDR2 is SFDVKD in the germline V gene. V was shortened by 0 bases and J by 9 bases, with 14 bases between the two germline ends. CDR3 residues: CATSDLRDTLGPQHF. In DNA form, the CDR3 reads TGTGCCACCAGTGATTTGCGCGACACATTGGGGCCCCAGCATTTT.

In its sample, this clone was seen once. The CDR3 here is CASSPRGVGYNEQFF. CDR3 nucleotide sequence: TGTGCCAGCAGCCCCCGGGGGGTCGGTTACAATGAGCAGTTCTTC. The V and J genes are TRBV3-1 (or the pseudogene TRBV3-2) and TRBJ2-1; 7 bases agree with TRBD2. CDR3 length equals 15 residues. Germline V lookup: CDR1 LGHDT, CDR2 YNNKEL (reference sequence). Trimming removed 4 bases from V and 4 bases from J; junction bases left unmatched: 7.

Comment on this clone: The sample holds other DNA sequences that translate to the same CDR3. This chain connects TRBV19 to TRBJ1-1; no clear D gene. The CDR3 covers 13 residues. V lost 1 base, J lost 1 base, and 4 bases lay in between. Germline-derived CDR1 and CDR2 are LNHDA and SQIVND (reference sequence). CDR3 bases: TGTGCCAGTAGTATAGGAGGGAACACTGAAGCTTTCTTT. This encodes CASSIGGNTEAFF.

The V call is TRBV19, the J call TRBJ1-3; possibly TRBD1 for D (6 bases). In germline, CDR1 is LNHDA, CDR2 SQIVND (reference sequence). There are 14 residues in the CDR3. Trimming pared 6 bases from V and 0 bases from J, leaving 9 bases between. The DNA for the CDR3 is TGTGCCAGTAGGACAGGAGTCTCTGGAAACACCATATATTTT. Translating gives CASRTGVSGNTIYF. Full variable domain (rest looked up from reference TRBV19 and TRBJ1-3): DGGITQSPKYLFRKEGQNVTLSCEQNLNHDAMYWYRQDPGQGLRLIYYSQIVNDFQKGDIAEGYSVSREKKESFPLTVTSAQKNPTAFYLCASRTGVSGNTIYFGEGSWLTVV.

CDR3 in amino acids: CASSEGGVIGSAAFF. CDR3 nucleotide sequence: TGTGCCAGCAGTGAAGGAGGGGTTATAGGGAGTGCAGCTTTCTTT. The gene calls are TRBV25-1 and TRBJ1-1; possibly TRBD1 for D (5 bases). From germline, CDR1 is MGHDK and CDR2 SYGVNS. With 2 bases removed from V and 10 bases from J, the gap between germline ends came to 20 bases. This CDR3 has 15 residues.

CDR3: CSVEERVRNTDTQYF. DNA for the CDR3: TGCAGCGTTGAAGAACGCGTGAGGAACACAGATACGCAGTATTTT. This chain joins TRBV29-1 and TRBJ2-3; D is uncertain. V was trimmed by 0 bases and J by 2 bases, leaving 12 bases between them. Germline V gives CDR1 SQVTM, CDR2 ANQGSEA. The CDR3 is made up of 15 amino acids.